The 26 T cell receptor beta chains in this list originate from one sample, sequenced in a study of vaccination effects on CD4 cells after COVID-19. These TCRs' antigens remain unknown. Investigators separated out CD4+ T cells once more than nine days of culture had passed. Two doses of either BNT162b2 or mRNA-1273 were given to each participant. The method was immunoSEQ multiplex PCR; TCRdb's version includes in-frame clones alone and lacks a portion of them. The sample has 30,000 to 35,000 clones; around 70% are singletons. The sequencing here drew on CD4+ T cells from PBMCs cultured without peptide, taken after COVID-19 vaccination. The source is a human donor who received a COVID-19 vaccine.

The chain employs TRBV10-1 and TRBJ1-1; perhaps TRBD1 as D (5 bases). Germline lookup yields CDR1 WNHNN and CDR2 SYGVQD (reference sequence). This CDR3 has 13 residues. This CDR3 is CAPQGAENTEAFF. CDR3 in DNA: TGCGCACCCCAAGGGGCGGAGAACACTGAAGCTTTCTTT.

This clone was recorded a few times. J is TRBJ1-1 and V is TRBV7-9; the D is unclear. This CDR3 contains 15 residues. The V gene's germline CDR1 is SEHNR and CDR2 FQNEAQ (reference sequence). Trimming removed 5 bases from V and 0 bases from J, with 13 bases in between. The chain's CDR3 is CASSPKVRLNTEAFF. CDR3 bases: TGTGCCAGCAGCCCTAAAGTGAGATTGAACACTGAAGCTTTCTTT. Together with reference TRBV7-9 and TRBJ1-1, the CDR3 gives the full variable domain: DTGVSQNPRHKITKRGQNVTFRCDPISEHNRLYWYRQTLGQGPEFLTYFQNEAQLEKSRLLSDRFSAERPKGSFSTLEIQRTEQGDSAMYLCASSPKVRLNTEAFFGQGTRLTVV.

The DNA of the CDR3 is TGTGCCAGTGGTGAATCCTGGGGCTACACCTTC. As protein: CASGESWGYTF. V gene TRBV19 combines with J gene TRBJ1-2; D gene unclear. The CDR3 length is 11 residues. Germline lookup yields CDR1 LNHDA and CDR2 SQIVND (reference sequence). Trimming took 8 bases from V and 8 from J, leaving 12 bases between them. The variable domain in full, completed from reference TRBV19 and TRBJ1-2, reads DGGITQSPKYLFRKEGQNVTLSCEQNLNHDAMYWYRQDPGQGLRLIYYSQIVNDFQKGDIAEGYSVSREKKESFPLTVTSAQKNPTAFYLCASGESWGYTFGSGTRLTVV.

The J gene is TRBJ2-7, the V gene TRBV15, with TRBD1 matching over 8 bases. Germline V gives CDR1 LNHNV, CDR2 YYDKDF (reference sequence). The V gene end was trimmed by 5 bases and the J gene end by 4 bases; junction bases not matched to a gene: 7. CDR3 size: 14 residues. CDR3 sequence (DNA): TGTGCCACCAGCGGCGGACAGGGAGCGTACGAGCAGTACTTC. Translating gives CATSGGQGAYEQYF.

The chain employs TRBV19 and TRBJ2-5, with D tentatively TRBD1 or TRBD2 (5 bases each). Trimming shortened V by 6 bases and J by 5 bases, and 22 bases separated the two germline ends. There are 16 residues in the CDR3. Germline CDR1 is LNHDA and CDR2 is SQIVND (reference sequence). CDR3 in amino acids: CASSLKSGRTGETQYF. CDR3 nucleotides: TGTGCCAGTAGCCTCAAGTCAGGGAGAACCGGGGAGACCCAGTACTTC.

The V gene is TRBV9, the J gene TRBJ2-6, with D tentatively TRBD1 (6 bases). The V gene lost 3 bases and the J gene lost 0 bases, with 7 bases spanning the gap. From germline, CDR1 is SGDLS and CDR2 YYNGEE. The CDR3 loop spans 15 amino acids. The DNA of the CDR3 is TGTGCCAGCAGCGCAGGGGTCTCTGGGGCCAACGTCCTGACTTTC. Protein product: CASSAGVSGANVLTF.

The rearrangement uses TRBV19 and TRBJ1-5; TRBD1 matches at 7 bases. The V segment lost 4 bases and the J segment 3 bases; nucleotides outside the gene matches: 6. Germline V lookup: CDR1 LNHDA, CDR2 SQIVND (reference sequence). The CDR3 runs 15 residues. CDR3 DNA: TGTGCCAGTAGTACCCGGGGACAGTCCAATCAGCCCCAGCATTTT. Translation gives CASSTRGQSNQPQHF.

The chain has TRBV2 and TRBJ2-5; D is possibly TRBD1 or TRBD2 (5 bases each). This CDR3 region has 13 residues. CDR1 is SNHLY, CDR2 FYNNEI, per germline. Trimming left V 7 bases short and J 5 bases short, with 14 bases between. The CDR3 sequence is CASNLGTGETQYF. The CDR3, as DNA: TGTGCCAGCAACCTCGGGACGGGGGAGACCCAGTACTTC. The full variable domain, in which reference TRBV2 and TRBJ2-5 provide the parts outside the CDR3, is EPEVTQTPSHQVTQMGQEVILRCVPISNHLYFYWYRQILGQKVEFLVSFYNNEISEKSEIFDDQFSVERPDGSNFTLKIRSTKLEDSAMYFCASNLGTGETQYFGPGTRLLVL.

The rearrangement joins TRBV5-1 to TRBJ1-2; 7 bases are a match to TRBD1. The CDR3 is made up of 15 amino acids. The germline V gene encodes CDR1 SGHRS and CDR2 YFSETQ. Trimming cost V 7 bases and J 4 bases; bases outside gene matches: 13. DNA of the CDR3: TGCGCCAGCTCTGTAGGGACAGCGAAAAGCTATGGCTACACCTTC. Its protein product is CASSVGTAKSYGYTF.

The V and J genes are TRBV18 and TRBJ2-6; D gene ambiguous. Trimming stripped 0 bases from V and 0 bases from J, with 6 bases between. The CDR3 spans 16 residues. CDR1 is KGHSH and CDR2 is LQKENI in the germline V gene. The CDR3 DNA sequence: TGTGCCAGCTCACCACCTAGGGACTCTGGGGCCAACGTCCTGACTTTC. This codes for CASSPPRDSGANVLTF.

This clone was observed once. The CDR3 nucleotides are TGTGCCAGTAGTAGGGGGACTAATGAGCAGTTCTTC. It encodes CASSRGTNEQFF. The gene calls are TRBV19 and TRBJ2-1; D possibly corresponds to TRBD2 (6 bases). The CDR3 covers 12 residues. Trimming removed 4 bases from V and 7 bases from J, with 8 bases in between. Germline CDR1 reads LNHDA; CDR2 reads SQIVND (reference sequence).

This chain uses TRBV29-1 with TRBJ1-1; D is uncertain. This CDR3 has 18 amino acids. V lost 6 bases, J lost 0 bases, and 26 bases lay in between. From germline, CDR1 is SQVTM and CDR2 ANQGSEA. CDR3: CSVQVRGPLPILNTEAFF. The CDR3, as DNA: TGCAGCGTGCAAGTCAGAGGACCCCTACCTATTTTGAACACTGAAGCTTTCTTT.

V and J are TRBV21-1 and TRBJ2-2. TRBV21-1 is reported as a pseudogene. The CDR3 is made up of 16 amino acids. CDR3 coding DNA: TGTGCCAGCACCACAAGCGGATCGGGACGGGCCGGGGAGCTGTTTTTT. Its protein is CASTTSGSGRAGELFF.

CDR3 DNA sequence: TGTGCCAGCTCACCACGAGGGGAAGATGGCTACACCTTC. Residues: CASSPRGEDGYTF. The J gene is TRBJ1-2, the V gene TRBV18; perhaps TRBD1 as D (5 bases). There are 13 residues in the CDR3. Trimming took off 1 base at V and 6 bases at J, with 9 bases between the two ends. CDR1 and CDR2 (germline): KGHSH, LQKENI.

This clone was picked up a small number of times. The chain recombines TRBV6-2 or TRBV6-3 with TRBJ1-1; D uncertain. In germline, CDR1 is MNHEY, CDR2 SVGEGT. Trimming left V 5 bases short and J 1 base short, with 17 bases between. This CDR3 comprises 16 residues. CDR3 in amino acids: CASSRVLWAQNTEAFF. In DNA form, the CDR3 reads TGTGCCAGCAGTCGGGTCTTGTGGGCGCAGAACACTGAAGCTTTCTTT.

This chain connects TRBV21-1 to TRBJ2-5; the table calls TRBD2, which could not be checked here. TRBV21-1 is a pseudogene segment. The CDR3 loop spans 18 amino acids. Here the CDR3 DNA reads TGTGCCAGCAGCGACAAGTCGGTCTTAGCGGGAGGGCCGGAGACCCAGTACTTC. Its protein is CASSDKSVLAGGPETQYF.

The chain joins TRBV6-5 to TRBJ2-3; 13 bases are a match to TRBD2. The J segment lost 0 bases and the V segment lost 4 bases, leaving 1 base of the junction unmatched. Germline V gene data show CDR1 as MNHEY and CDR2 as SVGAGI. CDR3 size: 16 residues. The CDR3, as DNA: TGTGCCAGCAGTTTGACTAGCGGGGGGAGCACAGATACGCAGTATTTT. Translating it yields CASSLTSGGSTDTQYF.

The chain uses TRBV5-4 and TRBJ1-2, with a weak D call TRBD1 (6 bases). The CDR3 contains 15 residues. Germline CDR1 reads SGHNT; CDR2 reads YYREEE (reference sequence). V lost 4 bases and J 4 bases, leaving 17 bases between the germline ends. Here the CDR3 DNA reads TGTGCCAGCAGCGTACAGGGAGGTGAAGTCTATGGCTACACCTTC. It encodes CASSVQGGEVYGYTF. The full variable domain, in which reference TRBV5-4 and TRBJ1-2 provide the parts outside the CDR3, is ETGVTQSPTHLIKTRGQQVTLRCSSQSGHNTVSWYQQALGQGPQFIFQYYREEENGRGNFPPRFSGLQFPNYSSELNVNALELDDSALYLCASSVQGGEVYGYTFGSGTRLTVV.

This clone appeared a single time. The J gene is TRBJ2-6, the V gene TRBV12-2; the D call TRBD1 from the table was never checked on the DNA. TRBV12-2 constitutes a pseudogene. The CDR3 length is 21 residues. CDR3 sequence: CASRLNASATGGAAGANVLTF. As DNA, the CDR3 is TGTGCAAGTCGCTTAAATGCCTCAGCGACAGGGGGCGCCGCTGGGGCCAACGTCCTGACTTTC.

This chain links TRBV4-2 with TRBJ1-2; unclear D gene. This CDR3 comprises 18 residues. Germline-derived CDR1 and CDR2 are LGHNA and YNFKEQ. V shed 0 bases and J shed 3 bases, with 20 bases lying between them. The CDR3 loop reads CASSQEKFLTKKHYGYTF. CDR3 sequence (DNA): TGTGCCAGCAGCCAAGAGAAATTCCTAACCAAAAAACACTATGGCTACACCTTC.

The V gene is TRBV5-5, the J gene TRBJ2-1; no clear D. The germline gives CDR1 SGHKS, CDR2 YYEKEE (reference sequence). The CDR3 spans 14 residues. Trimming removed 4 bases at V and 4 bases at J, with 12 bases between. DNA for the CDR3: TGTGCCAGCAGCCTGACATTACGATACAATGAGCAGTTCTTC. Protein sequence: CASSLTLRYNEQFF.

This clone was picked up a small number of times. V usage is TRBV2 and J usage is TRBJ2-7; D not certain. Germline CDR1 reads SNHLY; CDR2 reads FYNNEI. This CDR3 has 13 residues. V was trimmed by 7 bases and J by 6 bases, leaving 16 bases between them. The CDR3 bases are TGTGCCAGCAAGGTCGAAGGGTGGGCCGAGCAGTACTTC. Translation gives CASKVEGWAEQYF.

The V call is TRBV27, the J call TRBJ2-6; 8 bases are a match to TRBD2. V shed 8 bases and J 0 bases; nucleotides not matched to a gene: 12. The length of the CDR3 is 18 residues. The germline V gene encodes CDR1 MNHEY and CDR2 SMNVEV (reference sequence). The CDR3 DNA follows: TGTGCCAGCTCCCGAAATAGCGGGGCCTTCTCTGGGGCCAACGTCCTGACTTTC. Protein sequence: CASSRNSGAFSGANVLTF.

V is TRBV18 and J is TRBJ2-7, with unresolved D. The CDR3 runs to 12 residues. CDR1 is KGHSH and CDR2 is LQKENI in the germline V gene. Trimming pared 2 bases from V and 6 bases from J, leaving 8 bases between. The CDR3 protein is CASSPTSSEQYF. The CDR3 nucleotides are TGTGCCAGCTCACCAACAAGCTCCGAGCAGTACTTC. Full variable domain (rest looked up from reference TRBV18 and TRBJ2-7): NAGVMQNPRHLVRRRGQEARLRCSPMKGHSHVYWYRQLPEEGLKFMVYLQKENIIDESGMPKERFSAEFPKEGPSILRIQQVVRGDSAAYFCASSPTSSEQYFGPGTRLTVT.

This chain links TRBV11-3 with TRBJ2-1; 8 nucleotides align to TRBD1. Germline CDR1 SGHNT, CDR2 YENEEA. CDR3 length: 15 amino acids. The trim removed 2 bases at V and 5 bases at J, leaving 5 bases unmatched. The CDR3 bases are TGTGCCAGCAGCTTACAGGGGGCCCGGAACAATGAGCAGTTCTTC. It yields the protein CASSLQGARNNEQFF.

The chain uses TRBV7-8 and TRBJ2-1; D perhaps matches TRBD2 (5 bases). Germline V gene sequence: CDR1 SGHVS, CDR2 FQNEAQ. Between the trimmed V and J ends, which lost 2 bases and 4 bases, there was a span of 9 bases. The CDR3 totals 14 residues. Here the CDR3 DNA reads TGTGCCAGCAGCTTACACGGAGGATACAATGAGCAGTTCTTC. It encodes CASSLHGGYNEQFF. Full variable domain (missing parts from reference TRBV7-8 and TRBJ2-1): GAGVSQSPRYKVAKRGQDVALRCDPISGHVSLFWYQQALGQGPEFLTYFQNEAQLDKSGLPSDRFFAERPEGSVSTLKIQRTQQEDSAVYLCASSLHGGYNEQFFGPGTRLTVL.